This T cell receptor beta chain stems from a study of cytomegalovirus exposure and HLA in healthy donors. Study summary: The approximately 120 validation repertoires were reported in a later analysis to have been generated on the same platform as the roughly 700 first-cohort repertoires.

Generated by immunoSEQ multiplex PCR, the TCRdb table keeps only in-frame clones and is missing some. The data show about 250,000 clones, with roughly 89% seen just once and 2.5% to 3% held by the top ten. This clone showed up just a few times. What it binds is not known. Overall study results and limits: The study labeled 164 TCR beta chains cytomegalovirus-associated. The study found most TCR sequences rare, yet found some public TCRs in many donors.

This CDR3 has 16 amino acids. CDR1 KGHSH and CDR2 LQKENI come from the germline V gene. V shed 4 bases, J shed 1 base, and the junction held 4 bases outside the gene matches. The chain links TRBV18 to TRBJ2-2; TRBD1 matches 9 bases. The sequence was collected from a man aged 18 to 30 in good health and CMV-seronegative. Source material: PBMCs. The CDR3 loop reads CASSLQGAKNTGELFF. DNA for the CDR3: TGTGCCAGCTCACTACAGGGGGCGAAGAACACCGGGGAGCTGTTTTTT. Full variable domain (outside the CDR3, taken from reference TRBV18 and TRBJ2-2): NAGVMQNPRHLVRRRGQEARLRCSPMKGHSHVYWYRQLPEEGLKFMVYLQKENIIDESGMPKERFSAEFPKEGPSILRIQQVVRGDSAAYFCASSLQGAKNTGELFFGEGSRLTVL.